This T cell receptor (beta chain) was captured by sequencing in a study of blood T cell repertoires in COVID-19. The wider study: Whether acute or convalescent, the COVID-19 samples came from the United States, Italy and Spain. From T cells, B-cell-depleted T cells, or PBMCs came the material, which was cDNA or gDNA.

J gave up 5 bases and V 4 bases, and 5 bases lay outside the gene matches. The CDR3 covers 16 residues. The V gene's germline CDR1 is SGHRS and CDR2 YFSETQ. Original data processing: Researchers report that nucleated cell counts were estimated from reference gene primer amplification. Measured with immunoSEQ multiplex PCR; TCRdb has only the in-frame clones, and not every one. That table gives V, J and clone size, and the DNA gave D and trimming. The sample carries fewer than 120,000 clones, approximately 90% recorded once. The sequenced sample consisted of peripheral blood. The rearrangement joins TRBV5-1 to TRBJ2-2; 13 bases match TRBD2. This sequence was found in a woman aged 45 to 65 with acute or convalescent COVID-19. This CDR3 is CASSRTSGSWTGELFF. The CDR3 coding sequence is TGCGCCAGCAGCCGGACTAGCGGGAGTTGGACCGGGGAGCTGTTTTTT.